The 18 T cell receptor beta chains reported below all come from one sample, sequenced in a study of T and B cells in COVID-19 patients. Multiplex PCR with BIOMED2 TRB-A/B primer pools amplified TRB rearrangements. TCRdb reprocessed the multiplex PCR reads with MiXCR, giving one entry per CDR3 protein. The sample consists of a few thousand distinct CDR3 sequences, 20% to 25% of them appearing once. Blood genomic DNA input for TRB amplification was about 250-550 ng. Sequencing used blood. Receptors originate from a human donor with active COVID-19.

This clonotype was seen a few times. This chain links TRBV5-1 with TRBJ2-1, with D perhaps TRBD1 (5 bases). The CDR3 length is 15 residues. V gave up 4 bases and J gave up 1 base, with 12 bases separating them. Germline assignment: CDR1 SGHRS and CDR2 YFSETQ. CDR3 amino acids: CASSPGSLSYNEQFF. CDR3 sequence (DNA): TGCGCCAGCAGCCCAGGGTCCCTTTCCTACAATGAGCAGTTCTTC.

This clonotype is medium-sized (0.01 to 0.1%) by share. The chain recombines TRBV14 with TRBJ2-2; TRBD2 might be the D (7 bases). Germline V gives CDR1 SGHDN, CDR2 FVKESK. V was pared by 1 base and J by 2 bases, with 17 bases between. CDR3 size: 18 residues. CDR3 amino acids: CASSQARVGGGNTGELFF. Here the CDR3 DNA reads TGTGCCAGCAGCCAAGCCCGAGTCGGCGGGGGCAACACCGGGGAGCTGTTTTTT.

This clonotype showed up just a few times. The rearrangement links TRBV11-2 to TRBJ2-7; D possibly corresponds to TRBD2 (5 bases). Trimming shortened V by 4 bases and J by 7 bases, and 8 bases separated the two germline ends. The germline V gene has CDR1 SGHAT and CDR2 FQNNGV. The CDR3 contains 11 residues. CDR3 in DNA: TGTGCCAGCAGCTACGGCGGGGAGCAGTACTTC. It yields the protein CASSYGGEQYF.

The V and J genes are TRBV27 and TRBJ2-7; TRBD2 matches at 9 bases. The CDR3 contains 14 residues. CDR1 MNHEY and CDR2 SMNVEV come from the germline V gene (reference sequence). The CDR3 here is CVSPPASGDYEQYF. CDR3 DNA sequence: TGTGTTAGTCCCCCGGCTAGCGGGGACTACGAGCAGTACTTC.

The chain combines TRBV20-1 with TRBJ1-5; no clear D gene. The CDR3 is 16 amino acids. Germline-derived CDR1 and CDR2 are DFQATT and SNEGSKA (reference sequence). V lost 7 bases, J lost 0 bases, and 19 bases lay in between. CDR3 sequence: CSVSLPLAYSNQPQHF. The CDR3 bases are TGCAGTGTTAGTTTGCCCTTAGCCTATAGCAATCAGCCCCAGCATTTT.

This sequence joins TRBV6-5 and TRBJ2-3; no clear D gene. V lost 5 bases and J lost 2, with 5 bases in between. CDR3 length equals 12 residues. The germline V gene encodes CDR1 MNHEY and CDR2 SVGAGI. The CDR3 region has the DNA TGTGCCAGCAGTCTTCCCACAGATACGCAGTATTTT. This sequence encodes CASSLPTDTQYF.

J is TRBJ1-1 and V is TRBV20-1; no clear D. Deletions cut 0 bases from V and 4 bases from J, with 12 bases between. Looked up from germline, CDR1 is DFQATT and CDR2 is SNEGSKA (reference sequence). The CDR3 sequence is 14 residues long. CDR3 coding DNA: TGCAGTGCTAGAGATCAGTTGAGAGTCACTGAAGCTTTCTTT. This encodes CSARDQLRVTEAFF.

Relative to its sample, this clonotype is medium-sized (0.01 to 0.1%). This chain uses TRBV5-4 with TRBJ2-1, with 10 bases fitting TRBD2. The CDR3 has 14 amino acids. Looked up from germline, CDR1 is SGHNT and CDR2 is YYREEE (reference sequence). Unmatched junction bases numbered 7, after V lost 4 bases and J lost 9 bases. The CDR3 here is CASSLSSGGGEQFF. CDR3 in DNA: TGTGCCAGCAGCCTATCTAGCGGGGGTGGTGAGCAGTTCTTC.

Sample share makes this clonotype large. This rearrangement joins TRBV29-1 to TRBJ2-5; no clear D. Germline CDR1 and CDR2: SQVTM and ANQGSEA. The CDR3 has 11 residues. V was shortened by 4 bases and J by 5 bases, with 8 bases between the two germline ends. The CDR3: CSVGAWETQYF. In DNA form, the CDR3 reads TGCAGCGTTGGGGCCTGGGAGACCCAGTACTTC. Looking up the rest from reference TRBV29-1 and TRBJ2-5 gives the full variable domain: SAVISQKPSRDICQRGTSLTIQCQVDSQVTMMFWYRQQPGQSLTLIATANQGSEATYESGFVIDKFPISRPNLTFSTLTVSNMSPEDSSIYLCSVGAWETQYFGPGTRLLVL.

V is TRBV5-1 and J is TRBJ2-7, with D possibly matching TRBD1 (5 bases). Per germline, CDR1 SGHRS and CDR2 YFSETQ. Trimming left V 6 bases short and J 3 bases short, with 16 bases between. The CDR3 runs to 14 residues. CDR3 sequence (DNA): TGCGCCAGCACCTTAGGACACGCTTTCTACGAGCAGTACTTC. Its translation is CASTLGHAFYEQYF.

In this sample, this clonotype turned up once. V is TRBV10-1 and J is TRBJ2-3; D is ambiguous. V was trimmed by 4 bases and J by 0 bases, leaving 14 bases between them. The CDR3 runs 16 residues. Germline V gives CDR1 WNHNN, CDR2 SYGVQD (reference sequence). The CDR3 nucleotides are TGCGCCAGCAGTGGGCCCCGTATGGCGAGCACAGATACGCAGTATTTT. Protein product: CASSGPRMASTDTQYF.

J is TRBJ2-7 and V is TRBV12-3 or TRBV12-4; D uncertain. The CDR3 sequence is 14 residues long. The V end lost 2 bases, the J end lost 2 bases, and 10 bases lay between the germline ends. This CDR3 reads CASSLPLSPYEQYF. The CDR3, as DNA: TGTGCCAGCAGTTTACCCTTGAGTCCCTACGAGCAGTACTTC.

The V gene is TRBV2, the J gene TRBJ1-4; maybe TRBD1 (6 bases). The CDR3 is 14 residues long. Deletions cut 1 base from V and 5 bases from J, with 8 bases between. The germline CDR1 and CDR2 sequences are SNHLY and FYNNEI. The CDR3 DNA follows: TGTGCCAGCAGTGAAGATACAGGGAATGAAAAACTGTTTTTT. It translates to CASSEDTGNEKLFF.

Relative to its sample, this clonotype is medium-sized (0.01 to 0.1%). This chain links TRBV19 with TRBJ2-7; unclear D gene. This CDR3 comprises 14 residues. The germline CDR1 and CDR2 sequences are LNHDA and SQIVND (reference sequence). Trimming stripped 2 bases from V and 3 bases from J, with 11 bases between. CDR3 amino acids: CASSIQGQIYEQYF. For the CDR3, the DNA is TGTGCCAGTAGTATACAAGGTCAAATCTACGAGCAGTACTTC.

The sample holds a few counts of this clonotype. The chain couples TRBV5-1 to TRBJ2-3; 9 nucleotides line up with TRBD1. CDR3 length: 15 amino acids. CDR1 and CDR2 (germline): SGHRS, YFSETQ. Unmatched junction bases numbered 6, after V lost 4 bases and J lost 3 bases. The DNA of the CDR3 is TGCGCCAGCAGCCTGGGACAGGGTGTGACAGATACGCAGTATTTT. It codes for CASSLGQGVTDTQYF.

This chain joins TRBV14 and TRBJ2-3; 9 bases are a match to TRBD1. Germline CDR1 reads SGHDN; CDR2 reads FVKESK. V lost 5 bases, J lost 14 bases, and 11 bases stayed unmatched. This CDR3 has 13 amino acids. DNA of the CDR3: TGTGCCAGCAGCACCGGGACAGGGAATTTGCTGTATTTT. This sequence encodes CASSTGTGNLLYF.

The chain recombines TRBV6-5 with TRBJ2-5; 10 nucleotides match TRBD1. CDR3 size: 15 residues. Germline lookup yields CDR1 MNHEY and CDR2 SVGAGI. V shed 10 bases and J 5 bases; nucleotides not matched to a gene: 13. CDR3 region: CATETDRGAGETQYF. Written as DNA, the CDR3 is TGTGCCACCGAAACGGACAGGGGGGCGGGGGAGACCCAGTACTTC.

This clonotype was recorded a few times. This chain joins TRBV7-2 and TRBJ1-2; no clear D. Deletions cut 7 bases from V and 6 bases from J, with 9 bases between. Germline V gives CDR1 SGHTA, CDR2 FQGNSA. This CDR3 is built from 11 residues. The CDR3 sequence: CASTAPNGYTF. The CDR3 nucleotides are TGTGCCAGCACCGCCCCGAATGGCTACACCTTC.